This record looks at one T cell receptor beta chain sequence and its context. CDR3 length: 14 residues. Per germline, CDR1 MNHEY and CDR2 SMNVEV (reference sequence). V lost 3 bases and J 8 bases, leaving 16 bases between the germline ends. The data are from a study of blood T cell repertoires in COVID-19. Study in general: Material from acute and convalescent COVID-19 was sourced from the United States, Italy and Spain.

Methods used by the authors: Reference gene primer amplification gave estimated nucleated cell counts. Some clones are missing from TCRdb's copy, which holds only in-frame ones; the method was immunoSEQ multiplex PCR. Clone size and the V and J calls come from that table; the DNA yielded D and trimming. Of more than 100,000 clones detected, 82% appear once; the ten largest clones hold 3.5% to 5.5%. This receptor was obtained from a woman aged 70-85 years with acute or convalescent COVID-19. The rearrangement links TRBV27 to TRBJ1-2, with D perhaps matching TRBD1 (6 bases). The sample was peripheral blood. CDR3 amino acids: CASSFLSGERGYTF. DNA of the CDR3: TGTGCCAGCAGTTTCTTATCAGGGGAGCGGGGCTACACCTTC.